Following are 25 T cell receptor beta chains from one sample sequenced in a study of shared T cell receptors in the human thymus. Method: immunoSEQ multiplex PCR; TCRdb's copy keeps in-frame clones and lacks some. The sample has about 380,000 clones, 95% seen once. The material sequenced was thymocytes. These receptors came from a human donor.

V gene TRBV11-2 combines with J gene TRBJ2-3; D ambiguous. Germline CDR1 and CDR2: SGHAT and FQNNGV. The CDR3 has 12 residues. The ends were cut back, 1 base at V and 6 bases at J, with 5 bases in the middle. DNA of the CDR3: TGTGCCAGCAGCTTAGGGGTCGATACGCAGTATTTT. Translating it yields CASSLGVDTQYF.

The chain is built from TRBV25-1 and TRBJ1-6; D gene uncertain. V lost 1 base to trimming and J lost 8 bases, with 6 bases between them. The germline V gene has CDR1 MGHDK and CDR2 SYGVNS. The length of the CDR3 is 13 residues. Written as DNA, the CDR3 is TGTGCCAGCAGTGAATGGTTGGATTCACCCCTCCACTTT. Residues: CASSEWLDSPLHF.

The chain employs TRBV14 and TRBJ2-1, with D possibly being TRBD2 (5 bases). The CDR3 extends over 18 amino acids. Germline V gene data show CDR1 as SGHDN and CDR2 as FVKESK. Trimming cost V 0 bases and J 4 bases, with 19 bases left between them. CDR3 sequence reads: CASSQDRLRQRHYNEQFF. CDR3 DNA sequence: TGTGCCAGCAGCCAAGATCGCCTCAGGCAGCGGCATTACAATGAGCAGTTCTTC. The full variable domain, completed using reference TRBV14 and TRBJ2-1, is EAGVTQFPSHSVIEKGQTVTLRCDPISGHDNLYWYRRVMGKEIKFLLHFVKESKQDESGMPNNRFLAERTGGTYSTLKVQPAELEDSGVYFCASSQDRLRQRHYNEQFFGPGTRLTVL.

The V call is TRBV7-2, the J call TRBJ2-3, with unresolved D. This CDR3 has 14 amino acids. V lost 1 base and J lost 6, with 11 bases in between. Germline V CDR1 and CDR2: SGHTA, FQGNSA. The CDR3 coding sequence is TGTGCCAGCAGCTTAGGGACCCACGCCGATACGCAGTATTTT. This translates into CASSLGTHADTQYF.

The CDR3 sequence: CASSISGPRTTTNEKLFF. The CDR3 nucleotides read TGTGCCAGTAGTATTTCAGGACCCAGAACTACAACTAATGAAAAACTGTTTTTT. The V gene is TRBV19, the J gene TRBJ1-4; unclear D gene. Trimming shortened V by 3 bases and J by 0 bases, and 17 bases separated the two germline ends. Germline CDR1 and CDR2: LNHDA and SQIVND (reference sequence). This CDR3 comprises 18 residues.

The gene calls are TRBV28 and TRBJ2-7, with TRBD1 matching over 7 bases. V was pared by 6 bases and J by 5 bases, with 7 bases of the junction left unmatched. The length of the CDR3 is 13 residues. CDR1 MDHEN and CDR2 SYDVKM come from the germline V gene. The CDR3 sequence: CASRLGQRHEQYF. CDR3 nucleotide sequence: TGTGCCAGCAGGCTGGGACAGCGACACGAGCAGTACTTC.

The chain uses TRBV7-6 and TRBJ2-7, with TRBD2 matching 10 bases. The junction had 2 bases not matched to a gene; V was cut back by 3 bases and J by 0 bases. This CDR3 is built from 15 residues. Germline CDR1 SGHVS, CDR2 FNYEAQ. CDR3 DNA: TGTGCCAGCAGCTTTAGCGGGAGGAGCTCCTACGAGCAGTACTTC. This codes for CASSFSGRSSYEQYF.

The chain couples TRBV7-2 to TRBJ2-3; D is possibly TRBD1 (5 bases). This CDR3 has 15 amino acids. CDR1 and CDR2 (germline): SGHTA, FQGNSA. Trimming took off 4 bases at V and 2 bases at J, with 13 bases between the two ends. The CDR3 bases are TGTGCCAGCAGCTACCTTAAGGGGCTCACAGATACGCAGTATTTT. It yields the protein CASSYLKGLTDTQYF.

The chain links TRBV15 to TRBJ1-2; D uncertain. There are 14 residues in the CDR3. V lost 3 bases to trimming and J lost 8 bases, with 16 bases between them. From germline, CDR1 is LNHNV and CDR2 YYDKDF (reference sequence). The CDR3 bases are TGTGCCACCAGCAGCCCCAAGGCGAAGGAGGGCTACACCTTC. This sequence encodes CATSSPKAKEGYTF.

This CDR3 is CASSRRAGFAGELFF. DNA of the CDR3: TGTGCCAGCAGCCGGAGGGCGGGGTTTGCCGGGGAGCTGTTTTTT. The chain links TRBV7-9 to TRBJ2-2, with a possible D match to TRBD2 (6 bases). Germline CDR1 and CDR2: SEHNR and FQNEAQ (reference sequence). V dropped 5 bases and J dropped 6 bases, with 16 bases sitting between them. The CDR3 loop spans 15 amino acids.

The J gene is TRBJ2-1, the V gene TRBV27; 12 bases map to TRBD2. The CDR3 loop spans 20 amino acids. Germline loops: CDR1 MNHEY, CDR2 SMNVEV (reference sequence). With 1 base clipped from V and 0 bases from J, the junction kept 10 bases outside the gene matches. The chain's CDR3 is CASSLFRLAGEVASYNEQFF. DNA of the CDR3: TGTGCCAGCAGTTTATTTCGACTAGCGGGAGAGGTGGCCTCCTACAATGAGCAGTTCTTC.

V usage is TRBV19 and J usage is TRBJ2-4; D is uncertain. Trimming stripped 8 bases from V and 3 bases from J, with 11 bases between. CDR3 length equals 13 residues. Germline CDR1 and CDR2: LNHDA and SQIVND (reference sequence). CDR3 sequence (DNA): TGTGCCAGTGCTGACTGCAACAAAAACATTCAGTACTTC. This gives the protein CASADCNKNIQYF. The full variable domain, completed using reference TRBV19 and TRBJ2-4, is DGGITQSPKYLFRKEGQNVTLSCEQNLNHDAMYWYRQDPGQGLRLIYYSQIVNDFQKGDIAEGYSVSREKKESFPLTVTSAQKNPTAFYLCASADCNKNIQYFGAGTRLSVL.

This chain joins TRBV28 and TRBJ1-5; 7 positions agree with TRBD1. Per the germline V gene, CDR1 is MDHEN and CDR2 is SYDVKM. This CDR3 spans 23 amino acids. V was pared by 6 bases and J by 5 bases, with 34 bases of the junction left unmatched. CDR3 sequence reads: CASSKIGLKSTGRKVGPHQPQHF. CDR3 DNA sequence: TGTGCCAGCAGCAAGATTGGCCTAAAATCGACAGGGCGAAAGGTGGGACCCCATCAGCCCCAGCATTTT.

This sequence joins TRBV11-2 and TRBJ1-1; TRBD1 matches at 7 bases. Germline CDR1 SGHAT, CDR2 FQNNGV. The CDR3 is 15 residues long. The ends lost 2 bases at V and 1 base at J; junction bases unmatched: 4. The CDR3 DNA reads as TGTGCCAGCAGCTTAATAGCAGGGGGGAACACTGAAGCTTTCTTT. Translating it yields CASSLIAGGNTEAFF.

This CDR3 is CASRHDTPSGNTIYF. The CDR3, as DNA: TGTGCCAGCAGACACGACACACCGTCTGGAAACACCATATATTTT. The rearrangement joins TRBV11-2 to TRBJ1-3; no clear D. The CDR3 runs 15 residues. The germline V and J ends were trimmed by 6 bases and 1 base, with 13 bases remaining between them. From germline, CDR1 is SGHAT and CDR2 FQNNGV. The complete variable domain, with remaining parts taken from reference TRBV11-2 and TRBJ1-3, reads EAGVAQSPRYKIIEKRQSVAFWCNPISGHATLYWYQQILGQGPKLLIQFQNNGVVDDSQLPKDRFSAERLKGVDSTLKIQPAKLEDSAVYLCASRHDTPSGNTIYFGEGSWLTVV.

V and J are TRBV6-1 and TRBJ2-3; 9 bases align to TRBD1. CDR3 length: 15 residues. After removal of 4 bases from V and 4 bases from J, the junction contained 6 bases not matched to a gene. Germline V gene sequence: CDR1 MNHNS, CDR2 SASEGT. DNA for the CDR3: TGTGCCAGCAGTGGCCGGGACAGGGTCCCAGATACGCAGTATTTT. Translating gives CASSGRDRVPDTQYF.

The rearrangement joins TRBV7-2 to TRBJ2-2; D remains ambiguous. Per germline, CDR1 SGHTA and CDR2 FQGNSA. V was clipped by 1 base and J by 4 bases, with 10 bases between them. The CDR3 consists of 15 residues. The CDR3 region has the DNA TGTGCCAGCAGCTTAGAGCCGGAGCGCACCGGGGAGCTGTTTTTT. This codes for CASSLEPERTGELFF.

Notes on this clone: Other nucleotide sequences from this sample produce the same CDR3. The chain combines TRBV19 with TRBJ2-7; possibly TRBD2 for D (5 bases). Germline-derived CDR1 and CDR2 are LNHDA and SQIVND (reference sequence). V shed 8 bases and J shed 0 bases, with 5 bases lying between them. This CDR3 has 11 amino acids. CDR3 sequence: CASRDSYEQYF. DNA of the CDR3: TGTGCCAGTCGGGACTCCTACGAGCAGTACTTC.

This chain uses TRBV10-2 with TRBJ1-1; D gene uncertain. The CDR3 loop spans 16 amino acids. Germline-derived CDR1 and CDR2 are WSHSY and SAAADI. Trimming left V 6 bases short and J 1 base short, with 18 bases between. The DNA of the CDR3 is TGCGCCAGCAGAAGAGGAGCGGCGGAGGGGAACACTGAAGCTTTCTTT. Amino acid sequence: CASRRGAAEGNTEAFF.

The gene calls are TRBV6-1 and TRBJ1-1; D gene ambiguous. The CDR3 covers 15 residues. With 7 bases removed from V and 1 base from J, the gap between germline ends came to 16 bases. The germline gives CDR1 MNHNS, CDR2 SASEGT. CDR3 nucleotides: TGTGCCAGCATCGGGCTGCGTGGCCCGAACACTGAAGCTTTCTTT. Translating gives CASIGLRGPNTEAFF.

The V and J genes are TRBV5-4 and TRBJ1-3; D is unresolved. The CDR3 covers 11 residues. Trimming cost V 4 bases and J 7 bases, with 6 bases left between them. CDR1 is SGHNT, CDR2 YYREEE, per germline (reference sequence). CDR3 loop: CASSENNTIYF. The CDR3 bases are TGTGCCAGCAGCGAGAACAACACCATATATTTT.

The V gene is TRBV9, the J gene TRBJ1-5; D not resolved. This CDR3 is built from 14 residues. CDR1 is SGDLS and CDR2 is YYNGEE in the germline V gene. V lost 3 bases and J lost 5, with 12 bases in between. The CDR3 reads CASSGGGRYQPQHF. CDR3 coding DNA: TGTGCCAGCAGCGGGGGAGGGAGATATCAGCCCCAGCATTTT.

This chain uses TRBV13 with TRBJ2-7, with D possibly TRBD2 on 5 matching bases. Germline V gene lookup returns CDR1 PRHDT and CDR2 FYEKMQ (reference sequence). V shed 0 bases and J shed 3 bases, with 12 bases lying between them. This CDR3 region has 15 residues. This CDR3 reads CASSLGGFGDYEQYF. The CDR3 DNA sequence: TGTGCCAGCAGCTTAGGAGGCTTCGGGGACTACGAGCAGTACTTC.

This chain connects TRBV7-8 to TRBJ2-7; D not certain. The length of the CDR3 is 14 residues. Germline V gene data show CDR1 as SGHVS and CDR2 as FQNEAQ. The germline V and J ends were trimmed by 2 bases and 9 bases, with 17 bases remaining between them. For the CDR3, the DNA is TGTGCCAGCAGCTTACTTCCGGGCCCCCATTCGCAGTACTTC. Amino acids: CASSLLPGPHSQYF.

The V call is TRBV7-9, the J call TRBJ2-1, with 7 nucleotides matching TRBD2. The CDR3 extends over 16 amino acids. V was clipped by 5 bases and J by 4 bases; unmatched bases: 11. CDR1 SEHNR and CDR2 FQNEAQ come from the germline V gene (reference sequence). Here the CDR3 DNA reads TGTGCCAGCAGCCTTACTCCACACGGGGGGTACAATGAGCAGTTCTTC. Translated, it gives CASSLTPHGGYNEQFF. Drawing the rest from reference TRBV7-9 and TRBJ2-1, the complete variable domain is DTGVSQNPRHKITKRGQNVTFRCDPISEHNRLYWYRQTLGQGPEFLTYFQNEAQLEKSRLLSDRFSAERPKGSFSTLEIQRTEQGDSAMYLCASSLTPHGGYNEQFFGPGTRLTVL.